The TCR beta chain described here comes from a study of PD-1 blockade in classical Hodgkin lymphoma. Overall study findings and caveats: Whereas CD4+ TCR diversity had risen significantly by C4D1, CD8+ TCR diversity had not. Some patients started nivolumab under 1 year after ASCT, and they were excluded.

In the case of this clone: Its antigen is not identified.

The germline V gene has CDR1 PRHDT and CDR2 FYEKMQ (reference sequence). The CDR3 runs to 15 residues. V dropped 4 bases and J dropped 4 bases, with 14 bases sitting between them. Measured with immunoSEQ multiplex PCR; TCRdb has only the in-frame clones, and not every one. The repertoire holds roughly 19,000 clones, with roughly 80% as singletons. Every patient experienced relapse after autologous stem cell transplantation, and brentuximab vedotin exposure varied. V is TRBV13 and J is TRBJ2-1; D may be TRBD2 (7 bases). The sample in question was peripheral blood mononuclear cells (PBMCs), obtained at baseline. The receptor was derived from a human donor with classical Hodgkin lymphoma. The CDR3 here is CASSSAGALYNEQFF. The CDR3 DNA is TGTGCCAGCAGCTCCGCGGGGGCACTTTACAATGAGCAGTTCTTC.